This entry features one T cell receptor beta chain sequence. These data come from a study of spatial heterogeneity in lung cancer. Study-wide context: Detected beta-chain sequences consistently exceeded alpha-chain sequences.

Stated time point: sample taken at primary tumor resection. Whole RNA from tumor, nontumor lung or frozen PBMC was sequenced unsorted. Donation came from around 72 patients with untreated early-stage non-small cell lung cancer. TCRdb used MiXCR to reprocess the 5' RACE reads, holding one entry per CDR3 protein. The sample yields some 85,000 distinct CDR3 sequences, approximately 18% seen once. Between the trimmed V and J ends, which lost 1 base and 3 bases, there was a span of 5 bases. Germline values: CDR1 SQVTM, CDR2 ANQGSEA. The CDR3 runs to 12 residues. The sequencing here drew on PBMCs, taken at surgery. The sequence was obtained from a male donor with early-stage non-small cell lung cancer. This chain connects TRBV29-1 to TRBJ2-3, with D hard to call. The CDR3 loop is CSVEGQTDTQYF. As DNA, the CDR3 is TGCAGCGTTGAAGGACAAACAGATACGCAGTATTTT.